This T cell receptor beta chain was retrieved from a study of T cell responses to AZD1222 COVID-19 vaccine. Study results and caveats: Scientists sampled the repertoires only once the peak T cell response had passed. With dominance at 160-218 and 743-854, vaccine-associated CD4 TCRs spanned spike.

Assay used: immunoSEQ multiplex PCR; TCRdb lists only in-frame clones, some missing. The data hold about 140,000 clones, with around 94% observed a single time. A note on this clone: Its antigen is undetermined.

Germline lookup yields CDR1 SGDLS and CDR2 YYNGEE. With 0 bases clipped from V and 6 bases from J, the junction kept 7 bases outside the gene matches. The CDR3 sequence is 17 residues long. The chain employs TRBV9 and TRBJ2-2, with TRBD1 matching 11 bases. The sequence was collected from an adult who had recovered from COVID-19. The sample here was peripheral blood, taken after recovery from COVID-19. The CDR3 loop is CASSVAGTGGRAGELFF. In DNA form, the CDR3 reads TGTGCCAGCAGCGTAGCGGGGACAGGGGGTAGGGCCGGGGAGCTGTTTTTT.